This TCR beta chain was sequenced in a study of cytomegalovirus exposure and HLA in healthy donors. A remark on this clone: Its antigen remains unknown.

Study outcomes and limitations: In an earlier analysis, in 540 or so donors, most V segments appeared productive either ~87% or ~30% of the time.

PCR amplification relied on 60 Vbeta primers (plus 13 Jbeta primers). The table came from immunoSEQ multiplex PCR; TCRdb's copy has only in-frame clones and leaves some out. The specimen's table records about 75,000 clones. This sequence was found in a man aged 40-49 years in good health and CMV-seronegative. The sequenced material came from PBMCs.

The CDR3 DNA sequence: TGTGCCAGCAGCCGAGCGGGCGGGTTTGATGAGCAGTTCTTC. It yields the protein CASSRAGGFDEQFF. This chain connects TRBV7-9 to TRBJ2-1, with D possibly matching TRBD2 (6 bases). The CDR3 sequence is 14 residues long. The V gene's germline CDR1 is SEHNR and CDR2 FQNEAQ (reference sequence). V dropped 5 bases and J dropped 8 bases, with 16 bases sitting between them. Full variable domain (rest looked up from reference TRBV7-9 and TRBJ2-1): DTGVSQNPRHKITKRGQNVTFRCDPISEHNRLYWYRQTLGQGPEFLTYFQNEAQLEKSRLLSDRFSAERPKGSFSTLEIQRTEQGDSAMYLCASSRAGGFDEQFFGPGTRLTVL.